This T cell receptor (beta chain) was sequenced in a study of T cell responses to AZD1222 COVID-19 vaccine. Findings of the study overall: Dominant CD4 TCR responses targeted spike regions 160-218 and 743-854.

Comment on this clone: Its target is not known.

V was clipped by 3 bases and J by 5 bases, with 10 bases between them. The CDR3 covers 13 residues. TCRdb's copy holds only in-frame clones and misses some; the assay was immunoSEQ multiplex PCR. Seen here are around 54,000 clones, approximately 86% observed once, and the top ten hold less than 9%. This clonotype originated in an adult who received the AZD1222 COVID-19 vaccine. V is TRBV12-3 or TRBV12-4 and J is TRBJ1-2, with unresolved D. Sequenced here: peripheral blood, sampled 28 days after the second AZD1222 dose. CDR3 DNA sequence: TGTGCCAGCAGTTTCCGTTCGGGGTATGGCTACACCTTC. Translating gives CASSFRSGYGYTF.